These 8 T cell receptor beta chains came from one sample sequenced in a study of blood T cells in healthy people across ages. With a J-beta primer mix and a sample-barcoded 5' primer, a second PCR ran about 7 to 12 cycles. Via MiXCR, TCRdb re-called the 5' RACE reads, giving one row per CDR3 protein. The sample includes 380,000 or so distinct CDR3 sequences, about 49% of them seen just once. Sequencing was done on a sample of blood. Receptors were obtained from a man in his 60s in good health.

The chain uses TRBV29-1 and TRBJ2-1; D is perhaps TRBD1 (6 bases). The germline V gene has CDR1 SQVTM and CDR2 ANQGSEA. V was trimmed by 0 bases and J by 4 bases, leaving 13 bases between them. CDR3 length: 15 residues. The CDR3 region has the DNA TGCAGCGTTGAAGATCCGCTGAGGGGGTACAATGAGCAGTTCTTC. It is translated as CSVEDPLRGYNEQFF.

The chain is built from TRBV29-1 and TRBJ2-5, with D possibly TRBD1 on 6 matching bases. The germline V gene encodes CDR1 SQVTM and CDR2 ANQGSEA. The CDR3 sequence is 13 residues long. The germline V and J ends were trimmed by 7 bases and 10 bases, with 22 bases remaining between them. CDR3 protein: CSAEGGDTEGQYF. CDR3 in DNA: TGCAGCGCCGAGGGTGGGGACACCGAGGGCCAGTACTTC.

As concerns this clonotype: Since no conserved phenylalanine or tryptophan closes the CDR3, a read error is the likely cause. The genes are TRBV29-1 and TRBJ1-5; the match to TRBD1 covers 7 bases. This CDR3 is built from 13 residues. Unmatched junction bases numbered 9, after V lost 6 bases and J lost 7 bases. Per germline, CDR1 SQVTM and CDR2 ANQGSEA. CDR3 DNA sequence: TGCAGCGTAGGACAGCCAGGGGGGCAGCCCCAGCATCTT. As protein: CSVGQPGGQPQHL.

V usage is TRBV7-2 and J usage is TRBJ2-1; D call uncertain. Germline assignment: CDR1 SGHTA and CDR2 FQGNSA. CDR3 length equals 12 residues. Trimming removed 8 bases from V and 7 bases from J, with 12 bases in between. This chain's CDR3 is CASGEVRNEQFF. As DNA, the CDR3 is TGTGCCAGCGGGGAAGTTAGGAATGAGCAGTTCTTC.

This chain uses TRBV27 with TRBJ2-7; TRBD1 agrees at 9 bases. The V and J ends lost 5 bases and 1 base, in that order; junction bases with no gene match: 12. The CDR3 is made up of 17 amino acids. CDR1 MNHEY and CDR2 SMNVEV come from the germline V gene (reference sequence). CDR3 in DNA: TGTGCCAGCAGTCCGAGACAGACAGGGGGAATGTCCTACGAGCAGTACTTC. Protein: CASSPRQTGGMSYEQYF.

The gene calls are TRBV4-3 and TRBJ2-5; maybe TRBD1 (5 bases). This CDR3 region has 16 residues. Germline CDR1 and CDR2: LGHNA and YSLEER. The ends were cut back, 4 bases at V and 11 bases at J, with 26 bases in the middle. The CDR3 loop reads CASSPQDTQPSYVQYF. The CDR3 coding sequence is TGCGCCAGCAGCCCACAGGACACCCAGCCCAGCTACGTGCAGTACTTC.

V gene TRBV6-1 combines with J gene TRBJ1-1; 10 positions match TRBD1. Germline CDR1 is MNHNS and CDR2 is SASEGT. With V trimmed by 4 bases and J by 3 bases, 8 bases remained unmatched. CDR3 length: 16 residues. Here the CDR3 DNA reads TGTGCCAGCAGTGGTGACAGGGGGCTAGGGTACACTGAAGCTTTCTTT. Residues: CASSGDRGLGYTEAFF.

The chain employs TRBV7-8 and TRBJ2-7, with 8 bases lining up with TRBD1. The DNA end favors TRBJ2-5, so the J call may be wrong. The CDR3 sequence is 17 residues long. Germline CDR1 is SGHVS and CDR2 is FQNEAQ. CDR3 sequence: CASTIQVDRVIGETQYF. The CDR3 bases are TGTGCCAGCACCATACAGGTGGACAGGGTGATTGGGGAGACCCAGTACTTC.